The clone carrying this T cell receptor beta chain was counted a few times. The antigen is unknown. This record belongs to a study of tumor and adjacent non-tumor tissue in lung cancer. Overall study: Patients comprised roughly 12 adenocarcinoma, 2 squamous cell carcinoma and 1 small cell lung cancer. General study points: Patients with more diverse tumor TCRs had worse survival. In normal lung, the top 100 clones were significantly more dominant than in tumor. TCR diversity was significantly greater in tumor than normal lung tissue.

RNA was extracted from bulk tissue without any cell sorting. The V gene lost 1 base and the J gene lost 8 bases, with 5 bases spanning the gap. The CDR3 has 11 residues. The library came from three nested PCR rounds adapted from ARM-PCR protocols. One entry per CDR3 protein, called by TCRdb with MiXCR from the multiplex PCR reads. The sample contains 75,000 to 80,000 distinct CDR3 sequences, roughly 76% of which appear only once. The rearrangement links TRBV12-3 or TRBV12-4 to TRBJ1-2; D remains unclear. The sample consisted of lung tumor tissue. This clonotype was sampled from a woman between 50 and 59 years old with non-small cell lung cancer. CDR3 bases: TGTGCCAGCAGTTTAGGGACGGGCTACACCTTC. Protein: CASSLGTGYTF.